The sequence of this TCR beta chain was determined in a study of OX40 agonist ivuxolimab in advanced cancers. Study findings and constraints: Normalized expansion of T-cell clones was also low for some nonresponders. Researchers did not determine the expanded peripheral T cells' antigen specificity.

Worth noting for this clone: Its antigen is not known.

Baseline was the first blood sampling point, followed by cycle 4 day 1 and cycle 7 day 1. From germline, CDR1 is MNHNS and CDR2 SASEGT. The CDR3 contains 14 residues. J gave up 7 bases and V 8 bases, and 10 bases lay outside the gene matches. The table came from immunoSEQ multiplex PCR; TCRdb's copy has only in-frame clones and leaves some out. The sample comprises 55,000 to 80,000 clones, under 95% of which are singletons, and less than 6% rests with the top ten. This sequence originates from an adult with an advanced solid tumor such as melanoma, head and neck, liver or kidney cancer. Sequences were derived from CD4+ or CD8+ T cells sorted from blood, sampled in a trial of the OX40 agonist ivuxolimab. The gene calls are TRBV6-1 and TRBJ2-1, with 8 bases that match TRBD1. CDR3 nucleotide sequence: TGTGCCAGCGTTTGGACAGGGCGGTGGAATGAGCAGTTCTTC. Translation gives CASVWTGRWNEQFF.